Detailed here is one T cell receptor beta chain. Its matching antigen is unknown. The sample comes from a study of T cell responses to AZD1222 COVID-19 vaccine. Points from the study as a whole: Baseline seropositives among AZD1222 recipients totaled only five to seven. Regions left unmutated in variants are reportedly the target of nearly half of spike-specific TCRs. Spike-wide vaccine-associated CD4 TCRs dominated at 160-218 and 743-854.

Combined were second doses at about 4 or about 12 weeks. This CDR3 has 14 amino acids. CDR1 is MNHEY, CDR2 SVGAGI, per germline. The V end lost 6 bases, the J end lost 6 bases, and 15 bases lay between the germline ends. Here immunoSEQ multiplex PCR was the method, and the copy in TCRdb shows in-frame clones only, minus some. The sample comprises approximately 160,000 clones, roughly 92% of which are singletons, and under 6% rests with the top ten. Sequenced material: peripheral blood, taken 28 days after the second AZD1222 dose. This chain uses TRBV6-5 with TRBJ1-3, with D perhaps matching TRBD1 (6 bases). The TCR was taken from an adult who received the AZD1222 COVID-19 vaccine. CDR3 residues: CASSPGGGANTIYF. The CDR3 nucleotides are TGTGCCAGCAGCCCCGGAGGGGGGGCAAACACCATATATTTT.